This TCR beta chain appears in the sequencing data of a study of technical replicates of blood from several donors. Clones were sequenced by immunoSEQ multiplex PCR, and TCRdb holds only the in-frame ones, with some missing. The data contain approximately 15,000 clones, around 85% of them singletons. Germline CDR1 is SGDLS and CDR2 is YYNGEE. The CDR3 extends over 18 amino acids. V dropped 0 bases and J dropped 7; count of bases not matched to a gene: 9. Sequenced sample: PBMCs. The chain is built from TRBV9 and TRBJ2-2; TRBD2 aligns across 13 bases. The TCR comes from a human donor in good health. The CDR3 reads CASSVETSGRELVGELFF. The DNA for the CDR3 is TGTGCCAGCAGCGTAGAAACTAGCGGGAGGGAGCTTGTCGGGGAGCTGTTTTTT. The variable domain in full, completed from reference TRBV9 and TRBJ2-2, reads DSGVTQTPKHLITATGQRVTLRCSPRSGDLSVYWYQQSLDQGLQFLIQYYNGEERAKGNILERFSAQQFPDLHSELNLSSLELGDSALYFCASSVETSGRELVGELFFGEGSRLTVL.